A single sample gave rise to the 32 T cell receptor beta chains below, sequenced in a study of early T cells in non-severe SARS-CoV-2 infection. TCRdb reprocessed the 5' RACE reads with MiXCR, giving one entry per CDR3 protein. Among some 29,000 distinct CDR3 sequences listed, under 6% were seen once. Sequenced material: whole blood. These receptor sequences come from an adult who was a healthcare worker with PCR-confirmed SARS-CoV-2 infection or an uninfected control (not recorded which).

This clonotype was counted ten times or more. The V gene is TRBV3-1, the J gene TRBJ1-5; perhaps TRBD1 as D (5 bases). This CDR3 has 15 residues. Germline V gene data show CDR1 as LGHDT and CDR2 as YNNKEL (reference sequence). V was pared by 4 bases and J by 3 bases, with 13 bases between. For the CDR3, the DNA is TGTGCCAGCAGCCTGGGCAGGGAGACCAATCAGCCCCAGCATTTT. The encoded protein is CASSLGRETNQPQHF. Supplemented by reference TRBV3-1 and TRBJ1-5, the full variable domain reads DTAVSQTPKYLVTQMGNDKSIKCEQNLGHDTMYWYKQDSKKFLKIMFSYNNKELIINETVPNRFSPKSPDKAHLNLHINSLELGDSAVYFCASSLGRETNQPQHFGDGTRLSIL.

This rearrangement joins TRBV20-1 to TRBJ1-5; 8 positions match TRBD1. Germline-derived CDR1 and CDR2 are DFQATT and SNEGSKA (reference sequence). CDR3 length: 17 residues. With 0 bases clipped from V and 1 base from J, the junction kept 8 bases outside the gene matches. DNA for the CDR3: TGCAGTGCTAGAGAACGCAGGGGGCTCGGGAGCAATCAGCCCCAGCATTTT. Its translation is CSARERRGLGSNQPQHF.

This clonotype occurred many times. The chain couples TRBV2 to TRBJ1-1, with a weak D call TRBD1 (6 bases). Germline V CDR1 and CDR2: SNHLY, FYNNEI. The CDR3 totals 16 residues. V shed 11 bases and J shed 5 bases, with 27 bases lying between them. The CDR3 reads CACSPGHPKLGTEAFF. CDR3 sequence (DNA): TGTGCCTGCTCGCCGGGACACCCTAAGTTGGGAACTGAAGCTTTCTTT.

V is TRBV7-6 and J is TRBJ2-1; TRBD2 aligns across 13 bases. The CDR3 spans 16 residues. The germline CDR1 and CDR2 sequences are SGHVS and FNYEAQ. Unmatched junction bases numbered 6, after V lost 4 bases and J lost 6 bases. CDR3 region: CASSSRLAGGGNEQFF. CDR3 DNA sequence: TGTGCCAGCAGCTCCCGACTAGCGGGGGGCGGCAATGAGCAGTTCTTC.

This clonotype was seen many times. This chain connects TRBV6-5 to TRBJ2-3; 9 bases map to TRBD2. Trimming took 7 bases from V and 10 from J; bases not matched to a gene: 9. The CDR3 has 13 residues. The germline V gene encodes CDR1 MNHEY and CDR2 SVGAGI. Written as DNA, the CDR3 is TGTGCCAGCACACCTTTCGCGGGGGGGCCGCAGTATTTT. Protein: CASTPFAGGPQYF.

This clonotype was observed a handful of times. This chain uses TRBV24-1 with TRBJ2-3; D is uncertain. Trimming shortened V by 9 bases and J by 2 bases, and 11 bases separated the two germline ends. This CDR3 has 13 amino acids. Per germline, CDR1 KGHDR and CDR2 SFDVKD. The DNA for the CDR3 is TGTGCCACCGCAGCTACCGACACAGATACGCAGTATTTT. It specifies CATAATDTDTQYF.

The chain uses TRBV19 and TRBJ1-1; D is unresolved. Trimming took off 10 bases at V and 5 bases at J, with 17 bases between the two ends. Germline lookup yields CDR1 LNHDA and CDR2 SQIVND (reference sequence). The CDR3 has 13 residues. CDR3 loop: CATRHLPGTEAFF. CDR3 sequence (DNA): TGTGCCACCAGACATCTGCCGGGGACTGAAGCTTTCTTT.

This clonotype was seen ten or more times. One end of the junction does not line up with germline, which may come from a read error. The chain couples TRBV7-9 to TRBJ1-1; D might be TRBD1 (6 bases). Germline values: CDR1 SEHNR, CDR2 FQNEAQ (reference sequence). The CDR3 runs to 14 residues. CDR3 loop: CASNRKGENTEAFF. The CDR3 DNA follows: TGTGCCAGCAATCGTAAGGGGGAAAACACTGAAGCCTTCTTT.

Ten or more counts support this clonotype. The V call is TRBV6-2 or TRBV6-3, the J call TRBJ2-1; D is perhaps TRBD1 or TRBD2 (6 bases each). This CDR3 comprises 14 residues. Germline loops: CDR1 MNHEY, CDR2 SVGEGT. Trimming removed 2 bases from V and 5 bases from J, with 10 bases in between. CDR3 sequence (DNA): TGTGCCAGCAGTTACAGGGGGGAGGACAATGAGCAGTTCTTC. Protein: CASSYRGEDNEQFF.

The chain employs TRBV20-1 and TRBJ2-7; 7 nucleotides line up with TRBD1. J lost 2 bases, V lost 3 bases, and 10 bases had no gene match. The CDR3 is 15 residues long. CDR1 is DFQATT, CDR2 SNEGSKA, per germline (reference sequence). Written as DNA, the CDR3 is TGCAGTGCTAGGACTGACAGGGTTGGGACCTACGAGCAGTACTTC. Encoded protein: CSARTDRVGTYEQYF.

The chain couples TRBV10-3 to TRBJ1-5, with D tentatively TRBD1 (5 bases). Germline V gene lookup returns CDR1 ENHRY and CDR2 SYGVKD. This CDR3 is built from 15 residues. Trimming cost V 6 bases and J 3 bases, with 15 bases left between them. The chain's CDR3 is CAISAGTEYNQPQHF. CDR3 sequence (DNA): TGTGCCATCAGCGCCGGGACTGAATACAATCAGCCCCAGCATTTT.

By share, this clonotype ranks as medium-sized. This sequence joins TRBV20-1 and TRBJ2-7; unclear D gene. Germline V CDR1 and CDR2: DFQATT, SNEGSKA (reference sequence). This CDR3 has 14 amino acids. The V end was cut by 3 bases, the J end by 4 bases, with 16 bases between. Here the CDR3 DNA reads TGCAGTGCTAGGTCCAGGCCGGAACTGTACGAGCAGTACTTC. This gives the protein CSARSRPELYEQYF.

This clonotype was picked up a small number of times. V usage is TRBV18 and J usage is TRBJ1-3, with 8 nucleotides matching TRBD1. The CDR3 is 16 residues long. Looked up from germline, CDR1 is KGHSH and CDR2 is LQKENI. V shed 0 bases, J shed 5 bases, and the junction held 6 bases outside the gene matches. The CDR3 sequence is CASSPPGTGGRNTIYF. DNA for the CDR3: TGTGCCAGCTCACCACCCGGGACAGGCGGCAGAAACACCATATATTTT.

This clonotype has a count of ten or more. The J gene is TRBJ2-5, the V gene TRBV7-2; 11 bases agree with TRBD1. The length of the CDR3 is 16 residues. Unmatched junction bases numbered 7, after V lost 5 bases and J lost 2 bases. Germline assignment: CDR1 SGHTA and CDR2 FQGNSA. For the CDR3, the DNA is TGTGCCAGCAGCACCGGACAGGGGGCCAGGCAAGAGACCCAGTACTTC. It yields the protein CASSTGQGARQETQYF.

This clonotype was observed at least ten times. This rearrangement joins TRBV12-3 or TRBV12-4 to TRBJ2-1; D unclear. Trimming left V 6 bases short and J 0 bases short, with 15 bases between. This CDR3 is 16 amino acids long. The CDR3 is CASSLPLSSSYNEQFF. The CDR3 DNA reads TGTGCCAGCAGCCTACCCCTTTCGAGCTCCTACAATGAGCAGTTCTTC.

This clonotype has just a few counts. This rearrangement joins TRBV6-2 or TRBV6-3 to TRBJ2-3, with 11 bases that match TRBD2. The V and J ends lost 2 bases and 6 bases, in that order; junction bases with no gene match: 10. Germline lookup yields CDR1 MNHEY and CDR2 SVGEGT. CDR3 length: 17 residues. CDR3 sequence: CASSYRPLAGESDTQYF. DNA of the CDR3: TGTGCCAGCAGTTACCGCCCACTAGCGGGGGAATCGGATACGCAGTATTTT.

This rearrangement joins TRBV12-5 to TRBJ2-3, with 10 bases that match TRBD1. Germline V lookup: CDR1 LGHNT, CDR2 FRNRAP. J gave up 2 bases and V 4 bases, and 3 bases lay outside the gene matches. CDR3 size: 15 residues. Written as DNA, the CDR3 is TGTGCTAGTGGTTCCGGGACAGGGGCCACAGATACGCAGTATTTT. Translated: CASGSGTGATDTQYF. Together with reference TRBV12-5 and TRBJ2-3, the CDR3 gives the full variable domain: DARVTQTPRHKVTEMGQEVTMRCQPILGHNTVFWYRQTMMQGLELLAYFRNRAPLDDSGMPKDRFSAEMPDATLATLKIQPSEPRDSAVYFCASGSGTGATDTQYFGPGTRLTVL.

The chain couples TRBV28 to TRBJ1-1; D unresolved. The germline V gene encodes CDR1 MDHEN and CDR2 SYDVKM. The CDR3 extends over 13 amino acids. V lost 0 bases and J 1 base, leaving 3 bases between the germline ends. CDR3 coding DNA: TGTGCCAGCAGTTTATGGGAGAACACTGAAGCTTTCTTT. Its protein product is CASSLWENTEAFF.

This rearrangement joins TRBV7-6 to TRBJ2-3; D call uncertain. Trimming pared 5 bases from V and 3 bases from J, leaving 6 bases between. The CDR3 is made up of 12 amino acids. Germline V lookup: CDR1 SGHVS, CDR2 FNYEAQ. The CDR3 is CASSDRTDTQYF. The CDR3 nucleotides are TGTGCCAGCAGCGACCGTACAGATACGCAGTATTTT.

This clonotype showed up many times. The gene calls are TRBV11-3 and TRBJ1-4, with D possibly matching TRBD1 (5 bases). This CDR3 is built from 13 residues. Trimming took 3 bases from V and 5 from J, leaving 7 bases between them. Looked up from germline, CDR1 is SGHNT and CDR2 is YENEEA. The CDR3 protein is CASSLGENEKLFF. CDR3 sequence (DNA): TGTGCCAGCAGCTTGGGGGAAAATGAAAAACTGTTTTTT.

The chain uses TRBV6-6 and TRBJ1-6, with D unresolved. Looked up from germline, CDR1 is MNHNY and CDR2 is SVGAGI (reference sequence). The germline V and J ends were trimmed by 5 bases and 9 bases, with 11 bases remaining between them. CDR3 size: 13 residues. CDR3 protein: CASSPRTVSPLHF. CDR3 nucleotides: TGTGCCAGCAGTCCCCGGACGGTTTCACCCCTCCACTTT.

This clonotype was counted at least ten times. This sequence joins TRBV19 and TRBJ1-6, with D perhaps TRBD1 (5 bases). The V end lost 5 bases, the J end lost 7 bases, and 15 bases lay between the germline ends. CDR1 and CDR2 from the germline V gene are LNHDA and SQIVND (reference sequence). The length of the CDR3 is 15 residues. The CDR3 here is CASSVRGLGNSPLHF. CDR3 bases: TGTGCCAGTAGTGTGCGGGGCCTAGGGAATTCACCCCTCCACTTT. Full variable domain (remainder filled in from reference TRBV19 and TRBJ1-6): DGGITQSPKYLFRKEGQNVTLSCEQNLNHDAMYWYRQDPGQGLRLIYYSQIVNDFQKGDIAEGYSVSREKKESFPLTVTSAQKNPTAFYLCASSVRGLGNSPLHFGNGTRLTVT.

This clonotype has at least ten counts. The chain employs TRBV29-1 and TRBJ2-3; D might be TRBD1 (5 bases). Germline CDR1 reads SQVTM; CDR2 reads ANQGSEA. Trimming cost V 5 bases and J 6 bases, with 21 bases left between them. The CDR3 totals 15 residues. CDR3 sequence: CSVYPRGHRSDTQYF. The CDR3 region has the DNA TGCAGCGTTTATCCCCGCGGACACCGATCGGATACGCAGTATTTT.

There are many counts of this clonotype. The chain recombines TRBV28 with TRBJ2-1; D gene uncertain. Trimming removed 3 bases at V and 8 bases at J, with 2 bases between. The CDR3 is 10 residues long. Germline CDR1 MDHEN, CDR2 SYDVKM. The DNA for the CDR3 is TGTGCCAGCAGTTTCGATGAGCAGTTCTTC. As protein: CASSFDEQFF.

This clonotype showed up many times. This chain uses TRBV5-6 with TRBJ2-1; 8 positions match TRBD1. Germline V CDR1 and CDR2: SGHDT, YYEEEE. Trimming cost V 1 base and J 9 bases; bases outside gene matches: 6. The CDR3 spans 14 residues. As DNA, the CDR3 is TGTGCCAGCAGCTTGAGGACAGGGCTTACTGAGCAGTTCTTC. This codes for CASSLRTGLTEQFF.

This clonotype was seen ten or more times. The J gene is TRBJ2-1, the V gene TRBV12-3 or TRBV12-4; the match to TRBD2 covers 13 bases. The junction had 7 bases not matched to a gene; V was cut back by 5 bases and J by 6 bases. The CDR3 contains 16 residues. CDR3 protein: CASSVRLAGGSNEQFF. The CDR3 coding sequence is TGTGCCAGCAGTGTCCGACTAGCGGGGGGTAGCAATGAGCAGTTCTTC.

V usage is TRBV6-2 or TRBV6-3 and J usage is TRBJ1-1; D remains ambiguous. The CDR3 sequence is 15 residues long. Germline V gene data show CDR1 as MNHEY and CDR2 as SVGEGT. V was cut by 4 bases and J by 3 bases, with 15 bases left in between. CDR3 protein: CASSLETRSDTEAFF. CDR3 in DNA: TGTGCCAGCAGTTTAGAGACACGGAGCGACACTGAAGCTTTCTTT.

This clonotype has at least ten counts. This chain uses TRBV19 with TRBJ2-7; D tentatively reads TRBD1 or TRBD2 (5 bases each). V shed 5 bases and J shed 5 bases, with 7 bases lying between them. The CDR3 covers 11 residues. Germline loops: CDR1 LNHDA, CDR2 SQIVND (reference sequence). CDR3 sequence reads: CASSLGHEQYF. The CDR3 region has the DNA TGTGCCAGTAGTCTGGGACACGAGCAGTACTTC.

The V call is TRBV19, the J call TRBJ1-5; possible D gene TRBD1, 6 bases. The CDR3 sequence is 12 residues long. Trimming left V 11 bases short and J 5 bases short, with 13 bases between. CDR1 LNHDA and CDR2 SQIVND come from the germline V gene (reference sequence). The CDR3 region has the DNA TGTGCCGCAGGGGAGTGGGATCAGCCCCAGCATTTT. This translates into CAAGEWDQPQHF.

The sample holds many counts of this clonotype. The V and J genes are TRBV20-1 and TRBJ2-3, with 8 bases identical to TRBD2. CDR1 and CDR2 (germline): DFQATT, SNEGSKA (reference sequence). The junction had 9 bases not matched to a gene; V was cut back by 1 base and J by 0 bases. This CDR3 is built from 17 residues. The CDR3 reads CSARVVLGGVSTDTQYF. CDR3 DNA sequence: TGCAGTGCTAGAGTTGTGCTCGGGGGGGTTAGCACAGATACGCAGTATTTT.

V is TRBV5-1 and J is TRBJ2-2, with a weak D call TRBD1 (5 bases). Trimming stripped 1 base from V and 6 bases from J, with 13 bases between. The germline V gene has CDR1 SGHRS and CDR2 YFSETQ. The CDR3 length is 15 residues. Here the CDR3 DNA reads TGCGCCAGCAGCTTGTTGACAGCAGGCGCCGGGGAGCTGTTTTTT. Translation gives CASSLLTAGAGELFF.

This clonotype was seen many times. This chain's CDR3 is CASSPGGLAGGKETQYF. CDR3 DNA sequence: TGTGCCAGCAGTCCAGGGGGACTAGCGGGGGGTAAAGAGACCCAGTACTTC. The chain joins TRBV27 to TRBJ2-5, with TRBD2 matching 15 bases. Germline V gene lookup returns CDR1 MNHEY and CDR2 SMNVEV (reference sequence). The CDR3 is made up of 17 amino acids. V dropped 5 bases and J dropped 3; count of bases not matched to a gene: 7.